This T cell receptor beta chain is from a study of blood T cells in healthy people across ages. The authors ran a second PCR of roughly 6 to 12 cycles using a sample-barcoded 5' primer and a J-beta primer mix. Each cDNA molecule was tagged by a template-switch adaptor with 12 random nucleotides. Via MiXCR, TCRdb re-called the 5' RACE reads, giving one row per CDR3 protein. The data show approximately 600,000 distinct CDR3 sequences, 45% to 65% seen once. General study points: Estimated diversity across one million T cells was deemed an underestimate. With unsorted PBMCs, a conclusive comparison of naive versus antigen-experienced cells was not possible.

Looked up from germline, CDR1 is SQVTM and CDR2 is ANQGSEA. The V end lost 4 bases, the J end lost 4 bases, and 13 bases lay between the germline ends. This CDR3 comprises 13 residues. This clonotype was detected ten times or more. Antigen specificity is unknown. The clonotype originates from a man in his 60s in good health. V gene TRBV29-1 combines with J gene TRBJ1-2; D is undetermined. Sequences were obtained from blood. CDR3 sequence reads: CSVAEPAGYGYTF. In DNA form, the CDR3 reads TGCAGCGTTGCCGAACCGGCCGGCTATGGCTACACCTTC.